This T cell receptor (beta chain) was sequenced during a study of regulatory T cells in long-lasting Graves disease. Through Arm-PCR of CDR3 regions and iRepertoire HTBI primers, TCR beta libraries were built. TCRdb analysed the multiplex PCR reads with MiXCR anew, one entry per CDR3 protein. The sample includes about 530,000 distinct CDR3 sequences, around 15% of them seen just once. This clonotype was observed a handful of times. The time point denotes: newly diagnosed GD, antithyroid drugs for less than 3 months. Extracted PBMC RNA gave rise to the TCR library. This CDR3 contains 13 residues. V dropped 6 bases and J dropped 6 bases, with 15 bases sitting between them. Germline V lookup: CDR1 SGHRS, CDR2 YFSETQ. A further study also used this sample, focusing on T cells in Graves' hyperthyroidism and ophthalmopathy.

The rearrangement links TRBV5-1 to TRBJ1-2; TRBD1 is a possible D gene (5 bases). The clonotype originates from a woman aged 35-65 years with Graves disease. Sequencing was performed on peripheral blood mononuclear cells (PBMCs), taken at new diagnosis, from a patient treated with antithyroid drugs. CDR3 sequence: CASTRMGVDGYTF. DNA of the CDR3: TGCGCCAGCACCCGGATGGGGGTCGATGGCTACACCTTC.